Following are 18 T cell receptor beta chains from one sample sequenced in a study of T cell responses to AZD1222 COVID-19 vaccine. Sequencing was performed with immunoSEQ multiplex PCR; in TCRdb, only in-frame clones are kept and a portion is missing. This sample carries roughly 140,000 clones, just over 85% of them seen once, and the ten largest clones take approximately 3.5%. The sample here was peripheral blood, taken on day 0 of AZD1222 vaccination. These receptors were obtained from an adult in good health.

The V and J genes are TRBV5-4 and TRBJ2-5; D is unresolved. Trimming stripped 4 bases from V and 2 bases from J, with 9 bases between. Germline CDR1 reads SGHNT; CDR2 reads YYREEE (reference sequence). The CDR3 totals 13 residues. The CDR3 loop reads CASSASAQETQYF. The CDR3, as DNA: TGTGCCAGCAGCGCCTCAGCGCAAGAGACCCAGTACTTC.

The gene calls are TRBV7-9 and TRBJ1-1; D is perhaps TRBD1 (6 bases). CDR3 length: 13 residues. Trimming cost V 6 bases and J 6 bases, with 14 bases left between them. Germline V gives CDR1 SEHNR, CDR2 FQNEAQ (reference sequence). The CDR3 loop is CASSTTGRPEAFF. The CDR3 DNA follows: TGTGCCAGCAGTACTACAGGGAGGCCTGAAGCTTTCTTT.

The chain combines TRBV3-1 (or the pseudogene TRBV3-2) with TRBJ2-3; the match to TRBD2 covers 8 bases. J gave up 7 bases and V 0 bases, and 6 bases lay outside the gene matches. Germline values: CDR1 LGHDT, CDR2 YNNKEL (reference sequence). The CDR3 spans 15 residues. The chain's CDR3 is CASSQDASGSNTQYF. The DNA for the CDR3 is TGTGCCAGCAGCCAAGATGCCAGCGGGAGTAATACGCAGTATTTT.

V gene TRBV20-1 combines with J gene TRBJ2-3; a possible D gene is TRBD2 (6 bases). The CDR3 is 16 amino acids. Germline lookup yields CDR1 DFQATT and CDR2 SNEGSKA (reference sequence). The ends were cut back, 3 bases at V and 1 base at J, with 17 bases in the middle. The CDR3 DNA sequence: TGCAGTGCTAGTACCCCCCTAGCGCGGGGCACAGATACGCAGTATTTT. Translating it yields CSASTPLARGTDTQYF.

The chain is built from TRBV5-6 and TRBJ1-1; a possible D gene is TRBD1 (5 bases). V shed 2 bases and J shed 8 bases, with 10 bases lying between them. The germline CDR1 and CDR2 sequences are SGHDT and YYEEEE. The CDR3 is 12 residues long. For the CDR3, the DNA is TGTGCCAGCAGCTTTTGGGGGAGCGAAGCTTTCTTT. Encoded protein: CASSFWGSEAFF. Based on the CDR3 plus reference TRBV5-6 and TRBJ1-1, the full variable domain is DAGVTQSPTHLIKTRGQQVTLRCSPKSGHDTVSWYQQALGQGPQFIFQYYEEEERQRGNFPDRFSGHQFPNYSSELNVNALLLGDSALYLCASSFWGSEAFFGQGTRLTVV.

The genes are TRBV15 and TRBJ1-2, with D perhaps TRBD1 (5 bases). CDR1 and CDR2 (germline): LNHNV, YYDKDF (reference sequence). Deletions cut 2 bases from V and 5 bases from J, with 12 bases between. CDR3 length equals 14 residues. This CDR3 is CATSRSTVTYGYTF. The CDR3 DNA reads as TGTGCCACCAGCAGATCGACAGTTACTTATGGCTACACCTTC.

J is TRBJ2-1 and V is TRBV7-2; D ambiguous. Germline CDR1 reads SGHTA; CDR2 reads FQGNSA. The V gene lost 7 bases and the J gene lost 2 bases, with 12 bases spanning the gap. The CDR3 covers 14 residues. CDR3 sequence: CASTPRLTYNEQFF. The CDR3 coding sequence is TGTGCCAGCACCCCCCGGCTTACCTACAATGAGCAGTTCTTC. The entire variable domain, with the rest obtained from reference TRBV7-2 and TRBJ2-1, is as follows: GAGVSQSPSNKVTEKGKDVELRCDPISGHTALYWYRQSLGQGLEFLIYFQGNSAPDKSGLPSDRFSAERTGGSVSTLTIQRTQQEDSAVYLCASTPRLTYNEQFFGPGTRLTVL.

The genes are TRBV6-1 and TRBJ2-5, with 15 bases aligning to TRBD2. Germline-derived CDR1 and CDR2 are MNHNS and SASEGT. V dropped 4 bases and J dropped 4; count of bases not matched to a gene: 4. This CDR3 has 16 amino acids. Here the CDR3 DNA reads TGTGCCAGCAGTGCTGGACTAGCGGGAGGGGGAGAGACCCAGTACTTC. It translates to CASSAGLAGGGETQYF.

This sequence joins TRBV19 and TRBJ2-3, with D maybe TRBD2 (5 bases). The V gene's germline CDR1 is LNHDA and CDR2 SQIVND (reference sequence). The CDR3 loop spans 14 amino acids. V shed 10 bases and J shed 0 bases, with 14 bases lying between them. CDR3 DNA: TGTGCCACCAGATGGACGGGAAGCACAGATACGCAGTATTTT. As protein: CATRWTGSTDTQYF.

The chain combines TRBV29-1 with TRBJ2-1; TRBD2 is a possible D gene (5 bases). The germline gives CDR1 SQVTM, CDR2 ANQGSEA. This CDR3 has 13 residues. Trimming took off 2 bases at V and 1 base at J, with 6 bases between the two ends. CDR3: CSVELASYNEQFF. CDR3 in DNA: TGCAGCGTTGAATTAGCGTCCTACAATGAGCAGTTCTTC.

The rearrangement joins TRBV10-2 to TRBJ1-1; the D is unclear. The germline CDR1 and CDR2 sequences are WSHSY and SAAADI. V shed 2 bases and J shed 1 base, with 8 bases lying between them. The CDR3 length is 14 residues. CDR3 DNA sequence: TGCGCCAGCAGTGAGCGGCCAGAGAACACTGAAGCTTTCTTT. It translates to CASSERPENTEAFF.

The V gene is TRBV3-1 (or the pseudogene TRBV3-2), the J gene TRBJ2-3; D is ambiguous. V gave up 10 bases and J gave up 4 bases, with 9 bases separating them. The CDR3 contains 11 residues. Germline V CDR1 and CDR2: LGHDT, YNNKEL (reference sequence). The CDR3 is CATEHSDTQYF. The CDR3 region has the DNA TGTGCCACCGAACACTCAGATACGCAGTATTTT.

The chain joins TRBV20-1 to TRBJ2-3, with 11 bases identical to TRBD2. Germline V gene data show CDR1 as DFQATT and CDR2 as SNEGSKA (reference sequence). The CDR3 is made up of 16 amino acids. The trim removed 3 bases at V and 0 bases at J, leaving 5 bases unmatched. CDR3 amino acids: CSASLAGGHSTDTQYF. The CDR3 region has the DNA TGCAGTGCTAGTCTAGCGGGAGGCCATAGCACAGATACGCAGTATTTT.

The chain is built from TRBV10-3 and TRBJ2-5; D is perhaps TRBD1 or TRBD2 (5 bases each). CDR1 and CDR2 from the germline V gene are ENHRY and SYGVKD. Deletions cut 2 bases from V and 3 bases from J, with 7 bases between. This CDR3 has 13 residues. The CDR3 region is CAISERGEETQYF. The CDR3 nucleotides are TGTGCCATCAGTGAGCGAGGGGAAGAGACCCAGTACTTC.

This chain uses TRBV5-1 with TRBJ1-2; 9 bases fit TRBD1. Germline loops: CDR1 SGHRS, CDR2 YFSETQ. CDR3 length: 13 residues. The V and J ends lost 6 bases and 6 bases, in that order; junction bases with no gene match: 6. The CDR3 DNA follows: TGCGCCAGCATGACAGGGGGAGGCGATGGCTACACCTTC. Translated: CASMTGGGDGYTF.

In nucleotides, the CDR3 is TGTGCCAGCAGTTACAGATCGGTTGCTATGAACACTGAAGCTTTCTTT. Translated: CASSYRSVAMNTEAFF. The gene calls are TRBV6-5 and TRBJ1-1; no reliable D call. Germline loops: CDR1 MNHEY, CDR2 SVGAGI. The germline V and J ends were trimmed by 2 bases and 0 bases, with 13 bases remaining between them. This CDR3 is built from 16 residues.

The chain uses TRBV7-9 and TRBJ2-1; D is unclear. The CDR3 has 15 amino acids. Germline V CDR1 and CDR2: SEHNR, FQNEAQ (reference sequence). V was clipped by 0 bases and J by 5 bases, with 11 bases between them. The CDR3 reads CASSLAPARNNEQFF. The CDR3 DNA sequence: TGTGCCAGCAGCTTAGCGCCGGCCAGGAACAATGAGCAGTTCTTC.

The CDR3 DNA follows: TGTGCCAGCAGTTTTTCAGCGGGAGAGCGCTACAATGAGCAGTTCTTC. This encodes CASSFSAGERYNEQFF. This chain connects TRBV27 to TRBJ2-1; 8 nucleotides line up with TRBD2. This CDR3 spans 16 amino acids. CDR1 is MNHEY, CDR2 SMNVEV, per germline (reference sequence). Unmatched junction bases numbered 7, after V lost 3 bases and J lost 3 bases.